This TCR beta chain was obtained from a study of shared clonotypes between healthy human individuals. Study results and limitations: Even with large depth, rarefaction showed that sorted-subset sequencing was incomplete.

The CDR3 length is 15 residues. CDR1 SEHNR and CDR2 FQNEAQ come from the germline V gene (reference sequence). V was clipped by 5 bases and J by 4 bases, with 16 bases between them. Sequencing used immunoSEQ multiplex PCR; TCRdb keeps in-frame clones, though not all of them. The table shows hundreds of thousands of clones, with approximately 96% occurring only once. As defined, naive CD8 cells were CD45RO-negative and positively selected for CCR7, with terminally differentiated effector memory CD45RA+ cells excluded. A note on this clone: The antigen is not known.

The sequenced sample consisted of naive CD8+ T cells sorted from blood. The V call is TRBV7-9, the J call TRBJ2-3; D may be TRBD1 or TRBD2 (5 bases each). The clonotype originates from a woman aged 25 to 39 in good health. The CDR3 region has the DNA TGTGCCAGCAGCCCAACCGAGGGGCGTGCAGATACGCAGTATTTT. Its translation: CASSPTEGRADTQYF.